Listed below are T cell receptor beta chains from one sample, sequenced in a study of OX40 agonist ivuxolimab in advanced cancers. Assay used: immunoSEQ multiplex PCR; TCRdb lists only in-frame clones, some missing. The data hold about 45,000 clones, with just over 90% observed a single time. Specimen: CD4+ or CD8+ T cells sorted from blood, collected in a trial of the OX40 agonist ivuxolimab. These receptors all come from an adult with an advanced solid tumor such as melanoma, head and neck, liver or kidney cancer. Both conserved end residues are part of each CDR3. D genes are given only for firm matches. Part of the rows lack a size; the others show once, few, many or a class for expanded clones.

j_gene: TRBJ2-2; abundance: NA; v_gene: TRBV18; d_gene: TRBD1; CDR3aa: CASYTGGASTGELFF; CDR3nt: TGTGCCAGCTATACAGGGGGCGCGAGCACCGGGGAGCTGTTTTTT
j_gene: TRBJ2-7; abundance: NA; v_gene: TRBV11-2; d_gene: NA; CDR3aa: CASSGGLAYEQYF; CDR3nt: TGTGCCAGCAGCGGGGGCCTCGCCTACGAGCAGTACTTC
j_gene: TRBJ2-7; abundance: NA; v_gene: TRBV7-8; d_gene: NA; CDR3aa: CASSDTGGAFEQYF; CDR3nt: TGTGCCAGCAGCGATACAGGGGGGGCTTTCGAGCAGTACTTC
j_gene: TRBJ1-6; abundance: NA; v_gene: TRBV19; d_gene: NA; CDR3aa: CASSIGTNSPLHF; CDR3nt: TGTGCCAGTAGTATCGGAACTAATTCACCCCTCCACTTT
j_gene: TRBJ2-1; abundance: NA; v_gene: TRBV30; d_gene: TRBD2; CDR3aa: CAWSLTPGPLAGAGNEQFF; CDR3nt: TGTGCCTGGAGTTTAACACCTGGCCCCTTAGCGGGAGCGGGAAATGAGCAGTTCTTC
j_gene: TRBJ2-7; abundance: NA; v_gene: TRBV27; d_gene: NA; CDR3aa: CASSLRPSYEQYF; CDR3nt: TGTGCCAGCAGTTTACGTCCTAGCTACGAGCAGTACTTC
j_gene: TRBJ2-5; abundance: NA; v_gene: TRBV27; d_gene: NA; CDR3aa: CASSLQETQYF; CDR3nt: TGTGCCAGCAGTTTACAAGAGACCCAGTACTTC
j_gene: TRBJ2-7; abundance: NA; v_gene: TRBV28; d_gene: NA; CDR3aa: CASSGGISYEQYF; CDR3nt: TGTGCCAGCAGTGGGGGAATATCCTACGAGCAGTACTTC
j_gene: TRBJ1-4; abundance: NA; v_gene: TRBV28; d_gene: NA; CDR3aa: CASSLQGMSEKLFF; CDR3nt: TGTGCCAGCAGTTTACAGGGGATGAGTGAAAAACTGTTTTTT
j_gene: TRBJ2-5; abundance: NA; v_gene: TRBV10-3; d_gene: TRBD1; CDR3aa: CAISSLLPDQGASPLIQETQYF; CDR3nt: TGTGCCATCAGTTCGCTCCTTCCCGACCAGGGGGCCTCACCCCTTATCCAAGAGACCCAGTACTTC
j_gene: TRBJ1-5; abundance: NA; v_gene: TRBV4-1; d_gene: TRBD1; CDR3aa: CASSGRTGDYSNQPQHF; CDR3nt: TGCGCCAGCAGCGGCCGGACAGGGGATTATAGCAATCAGCCCCAGCATTTT
j_gene: TRBJ2-5; abundance: NA; v_gene: TRBV9; d_gene: TRBD2; CDR3aa: CASSPRTLSGGQETQYF; CDR3nt: TGTGCCAGCAGCCCACGGACCCTTAGCGGGGGACAAGAGACCCAGTACTTC
j_gene: TRBJ2-1; abundance: few; v_gene: TRBV9; d_gene: NA; CDR3aa: CASSVGIYNEQFF; CDR3nt: TGTGCCAGCAGCGTAGGGATATACAATGAGCAGTTCTTC